This T cell receptor (beta chain) was identified during a study of brain T cells in children with intractable seizures. Findings and limits, study-wide: Pre- and post-surgery blood differed in depth, so pre-surgery absences may be undersampling.

This CDR3 has 13 amino acids. Between the trimmed V and J ends, which lost 3 bases and 6 bases, there was a span of 9 bases. CDR1 is LGHDT and CDR2 is YNNKEL in the germline V gene (reference sequence). Indicated time point: blood from clinic visit 5 months post-surgery; TSC patient then seizure free. Assay used: immunoSEQ multiplex PCR; TCRdb lists only in-frame clones, some missing. The repertoire has about 340,000 clones, over 85% of them found once; the top ten carry approximately 5%. Regarding this clone: Its antigen is undetermined.

V and J are TRBV3-1 (or the pseudogene TRBV3-2) and TRBJ1-5; D possibly corresponds to TRBD1 (5 bases). The TCR comes from a boy in the first two years of life with tuberous sclerosis and intractable seizures. The source material was peripheral blood, sampled more than 4 months after surgery. In DNA form, the CDR3 reads TGTGCCAGCAGCCAGATGGGGGGTCAGCCCCAGCATTTT. This translates into CASSQMGGQPQHF.